The next 6 T cell receptor beta chains were all read from a single sample in a study of blood T cell repertoires in COVID-19. The protocol was immunoSEQ multiplex PCR, while the TCRdb copy is restricted to in-frame clones and leaves out a portion. The data show around 270,000 clones, around 88% seen once. Sequenced material: peripheral blood. Receptor source: a young man with acute or convalescent COVID-19.

The chain is built from TRBV19 and TRBJ1-2; D might be TRBD1 (6 bases). Trimming removed 6 bases from V and 4 bases from J, with 18 bases in between. The CDR3 has 15 amino acids. From germline, CDR1 is LNHDA and CDR2 SQIVND (reference sequence). CDR3 region: CASRPYQTGSYGYTF. The DNA of the CDR3 is TGTGCCAGTAGACCCTATCAGACAGGTTCCTATGGCTACACCTTC.

J is TRBJ1-1 and V is TRBV11-3, with a tentative D call TRBD1 (6 bases). Trimming cost V 4 bases and J 1 base, with 10 bases left between them. This CDR3 spans 14 amino acids. CDR1 and CDR2 (germline): SGHNT, YENEEA. This chain's CDR3 is CASSYGGANTEAFF. The CDR3 coding sequence is TGTGCCAGCAGCTACGGGGGGGCGAACACTGAAGCTTTCTTT.

The sample holds a few counts of this clone. The rearrangement links TRBV6-2 or TRBV6-3 to TRBJ2-7; 9 bases map to TRBD2. CDR3 length: 16 amino acids. Germline CDR1 MNHEY, CDR2 SVGEGT. J gave up 6 bases and V 4 bases, and 13 bases lay outside the gene matches. CDR3 sequence reads: CASSFALAGGRSEQYF. CDR3 nucleotides: TGTGCCAGCAGTTTTGCTCTGGCGGGGGGGCGAAGCGAGCAGTACTTC.

This chain links TRBV4-2 with TRBJ2-2, with 8 bases fitting TRBD2. The junction had 10 bases not matched to a gene; V was cut back by 1 base and J by 6 bases. The V gene's germline CDR1 is LGHNA and CDR2 YNFKEQ. This CDR3 is built from 17 residues. CDR3 sequence: CASSQGSRGVSSGELFF. CDR3 sequence (DNA): TGTGCCAGCAGCCAAGGCTCGCGGGGGGTCTCGTCCGGGGAGCTGTTTTTT.

V gene TRBV30 combines with J gene TRBJ1-2; TRBD1 is a possible D gene (5 bases). This CDR3 contains 12 residues. Looked up from germline, CDR1 is GTSNPN and CDR2 is SVGIG (reference sequence). Trimming took off 0 bases at V and 8 bases at J, with 10 bases between the two ends. The CDR3 bases are TGTGCCTGGAGTGTTGGGGGGTCGGGCTACACCTTC. Translating gives CAWSVGGSGYTF.

V is TRBV9 and J is TRBJ2-1; a possible D gene is TRBD1 (6 bases). Germline V CDR1 and CDR2: SGDLS, YYNGEE. V gave up 1 base and J gave up 7 bases, with 15 bases separating them. The CDR3 has 15 residues. In DNA, the CDR3 is TGTGCCAGCAGCGTAAAGGGGGACGGTCAGAATGAGCAGTTCTTC. This translates into CASSVKGDGQNEQFF.